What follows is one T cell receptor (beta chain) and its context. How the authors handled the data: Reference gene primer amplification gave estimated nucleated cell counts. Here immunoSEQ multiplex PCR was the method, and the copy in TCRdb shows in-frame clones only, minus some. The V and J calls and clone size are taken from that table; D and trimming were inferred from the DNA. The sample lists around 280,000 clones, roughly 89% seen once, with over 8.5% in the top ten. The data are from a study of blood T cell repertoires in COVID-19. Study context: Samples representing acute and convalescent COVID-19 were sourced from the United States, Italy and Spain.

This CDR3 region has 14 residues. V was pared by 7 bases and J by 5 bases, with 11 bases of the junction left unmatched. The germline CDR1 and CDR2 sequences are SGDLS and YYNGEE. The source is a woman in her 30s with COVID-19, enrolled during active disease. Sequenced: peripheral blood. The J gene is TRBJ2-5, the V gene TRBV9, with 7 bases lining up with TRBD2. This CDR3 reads CASGNIDGGETQYF. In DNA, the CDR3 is TGTGCCAGCGGAAACATTGACGGGGGGGAGACCCAGTACTTC.